Following are 22 T cell receptor beta chains from one sample sequenced in a study of blood T cell repertoires in COVID-19. This table comes from immunoSEQ multiplex PCR, and its TCRdb copy is limited to in-frame clones, with some not included. The sample holds around 270,000 clones, roughly 88% seen once. The specimen sequenced was PBMCs or T cells enriched from blood (not recorded which). These receptors were obtained from a woman aged 30 to 39 who had recovered from COVID-19.

A word on this clone: The sample contains more than one DNA sequence encoding this CDR3. The V call is TRBV3-1 (or the pseudogene TRBV3-2), the J call TRBJ1-6, with unresolved D. This CDR3 is 12 amino acids long. V was pared by 2 bases and J by 8 bases, with 4 bases between. The germline V gene encodes CDR1 LGHDT and CDR2 YNNKEL (reference sequence). The CDR3 is CASSQRDSPLHF. The CDR3 coding sequence is TGTGCCAGCAGCCAAAGAGATTCACCCCTCCACTTT.

The rearrangement uses TRBV5-1 and TRBJ1-1; D is uncertain. Between the trimmed V and J ends, which lost 4 bases and 7 bases, there was a span of 11 bases. The CDR3 is made up of 12 amino acids. Germline loops: CDR1 SGHRS, CDR2 YFSETQ. In nucleotides, the CDR3 is TGCGCCAGCAGCCCAAGCTCAAGTGAAGCTTTCTTT. Protein sequence: CASSPSSSEAFF.

The genes are TRBV5-6 and TRBJ2-5; the D gene is possibly TRBD1 (6 bases). The CDR3 has 15 amino acids. Germline V gives CDR1 SGHDT, CDR2 YYEEEE. The germline V and J ends were trimmed by 1 base and 8 bases, with 18 bases remaining between them. The CDR3 spells CASSLRAGVTDTQYF. The CDR3, as DNA: TGTGCCAGCAGCTTGCGGGCAGGGGTAACTGATACCCAGTACTTC.

The chain has TRBV28 and TRBJ2-5; 7 nucleotides align to TRBD2. Trimming took 1 base from V and 0 from J; bases not matched to a gene: 14. This CDR3 contains 19 residues. The germline gives CDR1 MDHEN, CDR2 SYDVKM. For the CDR3, the DNA is TGTGCCAGCAGTTTATCGGTTCGGGGGAGGGTCGGGGACCAAGAGACCCAGTACTTC. It is translated as CASSLSVRGRVGDQETQYF.

This sequence joins TRBV4-1 and TRBJ1-5; weak D call: TRBD1 (6 bases). Trimming shortened V by 6 bases and J by 1 base, and 13 bases separated the two germline ends. The CDR3 contains 15 residues. Germline V CDR1 and CDR2: MGHRA, YSYEKL. CDR3 nucleotide sequence: TGCGCCAGCAGTCAACAGGGAATAAGCAATCAGCCCCAGCATTTT. It codes for CASSQQGISNQPQHF.

The chain carries TRBV6-4 and TRBJ1-2; 9 bases match TRBD1. The germline gives CDR1 MRHNA, CDR2 SNTAGT. The CDR3 totals 14 residues. V shed 0 bases and J 9 bases; nucleotides not matched to a gene: 5. The CDR3 here is CASSDSGTGWCYTF. CDR3 in DNA: TGTGCCAGCAGTGACTCCGGGACAGGGTGGTGCTACACCTTC.

CDR3 nucleotide sequence: TGTGCCATCAGTGAGTCGGGACTACCAGACTACGAGCAGTACTTC. Amino acid sequence: CAISESGLPDYEQYF. The chain carries TRBV10-3 and TRBJ2-7, with 7 bases lining up with TRBD2. Germline lookup yields CDR1 ENHRY and CDR2 SYGVKD. This CDR3 has 15 residues. Trimming cost V 0 bases and J 3 bases; bases outside gene matches: 5.

V gene TRBV19 combines with J gene TRBJ2-7, with TRBD2 as a possible D gene (5 bases). This CDR3 comprises 15 residues. Germline V gene sequence: CDR1 LNHDA, CDR2 SQIVND (reference sequence). Trimming stripped 5 bases from V and 0 bases from J, with 14 bases between. The CDR3 region has the DNA TGTGCCAGTAGTCCCCCCGGGGTTAGCTCCTACGAGCAGTACTTC. Translating gives CASSPPGVSSYEQYF.

This rearrangement joins TRBV28 to TRBJ2-7; the match to TRBD1 covers 9 bases. CDR3 length: 16 amino acids. Germline V lookup: CDR1 MDHEN, CDR2 SYDVKM. The V segment lost 5 bases and the J segment 0 bases; nucleotides outside the gene matches: 8. CDR3 bases: TGTGCCAGCAGTCCACCACAGGGGGCCCCCTCCTACGAGCAGTACTTC. This gives the protein CASSPPQGAPSYEQYF.

The rearrangement uses TRBV25-1 and TRBJ1-5, with D perhaps TRBD1 (6 bases). Germline V CDR1 and CDR2: MGHDK, SYGVNS. The ends were cut back, 6 bases at V and 6 bases at J, with 12 bases in the middle. There are 13 residues in the CDR3. Written as DNA, the CDR3 is TGTGCCAGCAGGGCGGGGGGCGGTCAGCCCCAGCATTTT. It is translated as CASRAGGGQPQHF.

This chain connects TRBV9 to TRBJ1-5; 8 nucleotides align to TRBD1. This CDR3 has 14 amino acids. With V trimmed by 4 bases and J by 7 bases, 7 bases remained unmatched. Germline CDR1 and CDR2: SGDLS and YYNGEE. CDR3 DNA: TGTGCCAGCAGCAAGACAGGGGAGGAACAGCCCCAGCATTTT. Translating it yields CASSKTGEEQPQHF.

The gene calls are TRBV10-3 and TRBJ2-7; 7 bases are a match to TRBD2. The CDR3 totals 14 residues. The J segment lost 4 bases and the V segment lost 1 base, leaving 4 bases of the junction unmatched. Germline values: CDR1 ENHRY, CDR2 SYGVKD. As DNA, the CDR3 is TGTGCCATCAGTGAGTTAGGACTAGATTACGAGCAGTACTTC. It encodes CAISELGLDYEQYF.

The V gene is TRBV12-3 or TRBV12-4, the J gene TRBJ1-2, with D tentatively TRBD1 (6 bases). The CDR3 totals 13 residues. Trimming took 5 bases from V and 6 from J, leaving 13 bases between them. CDR3 coding DNA: TGTGCCAGCAGTCGAACAGGGAGGGATGGCTACACCTTC. Its protein is CASSRTGRDGYTF.

The chain employs TRBV28 and TRBJ1-2, with D unclear. The CDR3 contains 11 residues. V was trimmed by 3 bases and J by 10 bases, leaving 9 bases between them. Germline CDR1 and CDR2: MDHEN and SYDVKM. CDR3 nucleotide sequence: TGTGCCAGCAGTTTCTCCGCGGACTACACCTTC. It encodes CASSFSADYTF.

The chain joins TRBV4-1 to TRBJ1-5; the match to TRBD1 covers 11 bases. V trimming: 1 base; J trimming: 6 bases; junction bases outside the gene matches: 2. CDR3 length equals 15 residues. Germline V lookup: CDR1 MGHRA, CDR2 YSYEKL. The CDR3: CASSQGGTGGQPQHF. The CDR3 nucleotides are TGCGCCAGCAGCCAAGGGGGGACAGGGGGTCAGCCCCAGCATTTT.

The DNA for the CDR3 is TGCGCCAGCAGCTTGGAAGGGGTTGGCACCGGGGAGCTGTTTTTT. Amino acids: CASSLEGVGTGELFF. The gene calls are TRBV5-1 and TRBJ2-2; TRBD1 might be the D (5 bases). V lost 0 bases, J lost 4 bases, and 10 bases lay in between. The germline V gene encodes CDR1 SGHRS and CDR2 YFSETQ. The CDR3 contains 15 residues.

The rearrangement links TRBV28 to TRBJ1-3; no clear D. This CDR3 has 12 amino acids. Germline loops: CDR1 MDHEN, CDR2 SYDVKM. V gave up 6 bases and J gave up 4 bases, with 7 bases separating them. The CDR3 loop reads CASSPQGNTIYF. As DNA, the CDR3 is TGTGCCAGCAGCCCCCAAGGAAACACCATATATTTT.

This chain connects TRBV9 to TRBJ2-2; 7 bases align to TRBD2. The CDR3 extends over 16 amino acids. Germline lookup yields CDR1 SGDLS and CDR2 YYNGEE. The ends lost 0 bases at V and 6 bases at J; junction bases unmatched: 8. The CDR3 sequence: CASSVDERGPPGELFF. The CDR3, as DNA: TGTGCCAGCAGCGTAGACGAGCGGGGCCCTCCCGGGGAGCTGTTTTTT.

The chain links TRBV2 to TRBJ2-5; 11 nucleotides match TRBD2. Germline lookup yields CDR1 SNHLY and CDR2 FYNNEI. The junction had 5 bases not matched to a gene; V was cut back by 5 bases and J by 0 bases. The length of the CDR3 is 16 residues. The CDR3 sequence: CASSTRTSGYQETQYF. CDR3 DNA: TGTGCCAGCAGTACCCGGACTAGCGGGTACCAAGAGACCCAGTACTTC.

V usage is TRBV24-1 and J usage is TRBJ1-1; D uncertain. V was clipped by 11 bases and J by 1 base, with 28 bases between them. Germline CDR1 KGHDR, CDR2 SFDVKD. This CDR3 is 18 amino acids long. CDR3 sequence: CANWADGLRVVGNTEAFF. Here the CDR3 DNA reads TGTGCCAACTGGGCCGACGGCCTGCGGGTAGTCGGGAACACTGAAGCTTTCTTT.

Turning to this clone: At the DNA level, this CDR3 is encoded by other sequences in the same sample as well. V usage is TRBV28 and J usage is TRBJ1-1; no reliable D call. There are 13 residues in the CDR3. CDR1 and CDR2 (germline): MDHEN, SYDVKM. V lost 6 bases and J 1 base, leaving 9 bases between the germline ends. The CDR3 bases are TGTGCCAGCAGCCTAAGTGGGAACACTGAAGCTTTCTTT. Residues: CASSLSGNTEAFF.

This sequence joins TRBV5-1 and TRBJ1-2, with D unclear. V was shortened by 0 bases and J by 8 bases, with 8 bases between the two germline ends. Germline lookup yields CDR1 SGHRS and CDR2 YFSETQ. The CDR3 is 12 amino acids. The CDR3 protein is CASSLGPEGYTF. CDR3 DNA sequence: TGCGCCAGCAGCTTGGGTCCTGAGGGCTACACCTTC.